The TCR beta chain described here comes from a study of cytotoxic CD8 clonotypes in ibrutinib-treated CLL. Sequenced by immunoSEQ multiplex PCR; TCRdb stores in-frame clones only, minus some. The sample lists some 200,000 clones, roughly three quarters seen once, with about 6.2% in the top ten. Germline assignment: CDR1 SGHRS and CDR2 YFSETQ. V lost 3 bases and J 5 bases, leaving 17 bases between the germline ends. CDR3 length: 15 amino acids. The TCR comes from a human donor with chronic lymphocytic leukemia. The source material was PBMCs, sampled after 12 months of ibrutinib treatment. The J gene is TRBJ2-5, the V gene TRBV5-1; the D gene is possibly TRBD2 (7 bases). The CDR3 loop reads CASSSRRGGRETQYF. In DNA form, the CDR3 reads TGCGCCAGCAGCTCACGGAGGGGGGGCAGGGAGACCCAGTACTTC.